Each of the 2 T cell receptor beta chains below was sequenced from the same sample in a study of Ad26.COV2.S vaccination and SARS-CoV-2 variants. Libraries were prepared by immunoSEQ multiplex PCR; TCRdb keeps only in-frame clonotypes and omits some of them. The sample lists approximately 350,000 clones, around 86% occurring once. Treatment denoted: some 19 received Ad26.COV2.S at low or high dose, single or two shots; roughly five received placebo; per-sample allocation not given. Specimens were obtained on day 63 following the first vaccine or placebo injection. Sequenced material: peripheral blood, taken in a trial of Ad26.COV2.S vaccine versus placebo. The receptors here all came from a person between 18 and 60 years old who received the Ad26.COV2.S COVID-19 vaccine or a placebo.

The rearrangement links TRBV3-1 (or the pseudogene TRBV3-2) to TRBJ2-7; 8 nucleotides agree with TRBD1. CDR1 is LGHDT, CDR2 YNNKEL, per germline (reference sequence). The CDR3 extends over 13 amino acids. The ends lost 4 bases at V and 4 bases at J; junction bases unmatched: 3. Here the CDR3 reads CASSRDRKYEQYF. In nucleotides, the CDR3 is TGTGCCAGCAGCCGGGACAGGAAATACGAGCAGTACTTC.

The V and J genes are TRBV7-2 and TRBJ1-3; D is undetermined. Per the germline V gene, CDR1 is SGHTA and CDR2 is FQGNSA. Trimming pared 0 bases from V and 0 bases from J, leaving 6 bases between. This CDR3 has 15 residues. The CDR3 is CASSLARTSGNTIYF. CDR3 in DNA: TGTGCCAGCAGCTTAGCCCGGACCTCTGGAAACACCATATATTTT.